These 29 T cell receptor beta chains originate from one sample sequenced in a study of T cell repertoires in cytomegalovirus infection. Each CDR3 protein is one row after TCRdb ran MiXCR on the reads. The sample shows around 350,000 distinct CDR3 sequences, 15% to 20% of them seen only once. The sequenced material came from PBMCs. The receptors were gathered from a human donor in good health (CMV status not recorded). Some clones in this sample may be carry-over from other donors' samples.

This clonotype has ten or more counts. The chain combines TRBV7-2 with TRBJ2-1; 12 bases line up with TRBD2. The CDR3 extends over 14 amino acids. Per the germline V gene, CDR1 is SGHTA and CDR2 is FQGNSA. Losses at the gene ends were 1 base for V and 15 bases for J; bases not matched to a gene: 7. CDR3 sequence reads: CASSLELAGGESFF. In DNA, the CDR3 is TGTGCCAGCAGCTTAGAACTAGCGGGAGGTGAGTCGTTCTTC.

The rearrangement uses TRBV7-2 and TRBJ2-7; no definite D call. The CDR3 sequence is 14 residues long. The germline V gene has CDR1 SGHTA and CDR2 FQGNSA. V lost 5 bases to trimming and J lost 5 bases, with 16 bases between them. CDR3 bases: TGTGCCAGCAGCCCGTCGGGTTTGGGTAACGAGCAGTACTTC. This translates into CASSPSGLGNEQYF. Filled out from reference TRBV7-2 and TRBJ2-7, the complete variable domain reads GAGVSQSPSNKVTEKGKDVELRCDPISGHTALYWYRQSLGQGLEFLIYFQGNSAPDKSGLPSDRFSAERTGGSVSTLTIQRTQQEDSAVYLCASSPSGLGNEQYFGPGTRLTVT.

This chain links TRBV20-1 with TRBJ1-5; possibly TRBD1 for D (5 bases). Germline CDR1 and CDR2: DFQATT and SNEGSKA (reference sequence). Trimming cost V 4 bases and J 7 bases, with 17 bases left between them. The CDR3 is 14 residues long. CDR3 DNA: TGCAGTGCTAATGCGGCCTGGGGGGGGCAGCCCCAGCATTTT. Translated: CSANAAWGGQPQHF.

The chain links TRBV4-3 to TRBJ2-3; weak D call: TRBD2 (6 bases). The CDR3 sequence is 17 residues long. CDR1 is LGHNA, CDR2 YSLEER, per germline. V shed 2 bases and J shed 2 bases, with 17 bases lying between them. The CDR3 sequence: CASSQWTVGGLTDTQYF. CDR3 coding DNA: TGCGCCAGCAGCCAATGGACCGTTGGGGGACTCACAGATACGCAGTATTTT.

The genes are TRBV4-2 and TRBJ2-7; a possible D gene is TRBD2 (5 bases). Trimming removed 1 base from V and 6 bases from J, with 13 bases in between. The CDR3 sequence is 14 residues long. Germline lookup yields CDR1 LGHNA and CDR2 YNFKEQ. CDR3 bases: TGTGCCAGCAGCCAAGCCCTGGCCCGGGGCGAGCAGTACTTC. It specifies CASSQALARGEQYF.

This clonotype has a count of ten or more. The junction departs from the called germline gene at one end, perhaps through a read error. This chain uses TRBV7-2 with TRBJ2-2; 7 bases match TRBD2. The CDR3 loop spans 16 amino acids. Germline V gives CDR1 SGHTA, CDR2 FQGNSA. The DNA for the CDR3 is TGTGCCAGCAGCTTAGAACGGGAGGTCCTTGCCGGGAAGCTGTTTTTT. Translation: CASSLEREVLAGKLFF.

This clonotype was observed many times. V gene TRBV6-1 combines with J gene TRBJ1-6; D uncertain. V shed 5 bases and J shed 8 bases, with 13 bases lying between them. Germline-derived CDR1 and CDR2 are MNHNS and SASEGT. The CDR3 runs 14 residues. Here the CDR3 reads CASSRRAGYSPLHF. In nucleotides, the CDR3 is TGTGCCAGCAGTCGCCGGGCCGGCTATTCACCCCTCCACTTT.

This clonotype was observed a single time. This may come from a read error, since a much larger clone is one base off. This chain connects TRBV12-3 or TRBV12-4 to TRBJ1-5, with D maybe TRBD1 (6 bases). The length of the CDR3 is 18 residues. The CDR3 region is CASSFRGGRPNSNQPQLF. The CDR3 nucleotides are TGTGCCAGCAGTTTTAGGGGGGGCCGACCGAATAGCAATCAGCCCCAGCTTTTT.

This clonotype was seen at least ten times. J is TRBJ1-5 and V is TRBV7-8; 8 nucleotides align to TRBD1. In germline, CDR1 is SGHVS, CDR2 FQNEAQ. Germline trimming cut 5 bases from V and 5 bases from J; bases unmatched to any gene: 8. The CDR3 sequence is 15 residues long. The CDR3 DNA sequence: TGTGCCAGCAGCGAACACGGGACAGGAGATCAGCCCCAGCATTTT. It translates to CASSEHGTGDQPQHF.

V and J are TRBV7-9 and TRBJ2-1; TRBD1 aligns across 11 bases. Germline V gene data show CDR1 as SEHNR and CDR2 as FQNEAQ (reference sequence). V was clipped by 5 bases and J by 7 bases; unmatched bases: 7. This CDR3 spans 15 amino acids. This CDR3 is CASSPPGQGANEQFF. DNA for the CDR3: TGTGCCAGCAGCCCCCCCGGACAGGGGGCAAATGAGCAGTTCTTC.

The J gene is TRBJ2-5, the V gene TRBV5-4; D ambiguous. V was trimmed by 5 bases and J by 5 bases, leaving 13 bases between them. The CDR3 covers 13 residues. Germline CDR1 is SGHNT and CDR2 is YYREEE (reference sequence). This CDR3 reads CASRTGQEETQYF. Written as DNA, the CDR3 is TGTGCCAGCAGGACCGGGCAGGAGGAGACCCAGTACTTC.

V is TRBV5-1 and J is TRBJ1-6; D is undetermined. The V and J ends lost 6 bases and 2 bases respectively, with 15 bases between them. Germline values: CDR1 SGHRS, CDR2 YFSETQ. CDR3 length: 16 residues. The CDR3 sequence is CASTLTTSAYNSPLHF. The CDR3 DNA is TGCGCCAGCACCCTGACGACTAGCGCCTATAATTCACCCCTCCACTTT.

This clonotype has a handful of counts. The chain carries TRBV5-1 and TRBJ2-1; TRBD2 matches 11 bases. The CDR3 extends over 16 amino acids. V trimming: 2 bases; J trimming: 7 bases; junction bases outside the gene matches: 8. Germline assignment: CDR1 SGHRS and CDR2 YFSETQ. The CDR3 sequence is CASSFLAGTSGNEQFF. CDR3 nucleotides: TGCGCCAGCAGCTTCTTAGCCGGGACTAGCGGTAATGAGCAGTTCTTC.

This clonotype was observed a handful of times. V gene TRBV28 combines with J gene TRBJ2-7, with TRBD1 matching over 12 bases. The CDR3 extends over 15 amino acids. The ends lost 2 bases at V and 9 bases at J; junction bases unmatched: 8. CDR1 is MDHEN and CDR2 is SYDVKM in the germline V gene. The CDR3 DNA follows: TGTGCCAGCAGTTTACGTGGGACAGGGGGCCTTGGGCAGTACTTC. Amino acid sequence: CASSLRGTGGLGQYF.

This clonotype was counted at least ten times. The chain couples TRBV19 to TRBJ2-3; TRBD1 matches at 7 bases. Per germline, CDR1 LNHDA and CDR2 SQIVND (reference sequence). With V trimmed by 6 bases and J by 2 bases, 17 bases remained unmatched. The length of the CDR3 is 18 residues. The CDR3 DNA sequence: TGTGCCAGTAGCTACACTCTCCCACAGGGGTCGACCACAGATACGCAGTATTTT. It is translated as CASSYTLPQGSTTDTQYF.

This clonotype was seen at least ten times. V and J are TRBV7-8 and TRBJ2-1; D unclear. In germline, CDR1 is SGHVS, CDR2 FQNEAQ. The CDR3 loop spans 16 amino acids. V lost 0 bases to trimming and J lost 5 bases, with 14 bases between them. Written as DNA, the CDR3 is TGTGCCAGCAGCTTAGCGCTGACGGATTGGCACAATGAGCAGTTCTTC. Translating gives CASSLALTDWHNEQFF.

In its sample, this clonotype was seen many times. This rearrangement joins TRBV4-2 to TRBJ2-7, with D perhaps matching TRBD1 or TRBD2 (5 bases each). The CDR3 runs 14 residues. Germline CDR1 LGHNA, CDR2 YNFKEQ. With 0 bases removed from V and 9 bases from J, the gap between germline ends came to 15 bases. The CDR3 nucleotides are TGTGCCAGCAGCCAAGAATATGGGGCGGGTTGGCAGTACTTC. As protein: CASSQEYGAGWQYF.

This clonotype was found many times. V usage is TRBV2 and J usage is TRBJ1-5; no clear D. Germline CDR1 reads SNHLY; CDR2 reads FYNNEI. The CDR3 is made up of 13 amino acids. Trimming pared 1 base from V and 5 bases from J, leaving 6 bases between. CDR3 in DNA: TGTGCCAGCAGTGAAGGAGGGTATCAGCCCCAGCATTTT. Encoded protein: CASSEGGYQPQHF.

This clonotype was counted at least ten times. The chain has TRBV7-6 and TRBJ2-3; TRBD1 is a possible D gene (6 bases). The CDR3 totals 15 residues. V gave up 1 base and J gave up 4 bases, with 12 bases separating them. The germline V gene encodes CDR1 SGHVS and CDR2 FNYEAQ. CDR3 amino acids: CASSLGRGYADTQYF. Here the CDR3 DNA reads TGTGCCAGCAGCTTAGGAAGGGGGTACGCAGATACGCAGTATTTT.

This clonotype is a singleton in its sample. This chain links TRBV20-1 with TRBJ2-5; a weak D match, TRBD2 (5 bases). CDR1 is DFQATT, CDR2 SNEGSKA, per germline (reference sequence). Between the trimmed V and J ends, which lost 6 bases and 5 bases, there was a span of 19 bases. The CDR3 loop spans 14 amino acids. Here the CDR3 DNA reads TGCAGTGCCGGCGGGTCCCACAGATGGGAGACCCAGTACTTC. The encoded protein is CSAGGSHRWETQYF.

The rearrangement joins TRBV6-8 to TRBJ2-7; 7 bases match TRBD2. The V gene end was trimmed by 5 bases and the J gene end by 2 bases; junction bases not matched to a gene: 15. The CDR3 loop spans 17 amino acids. Germline-derived CDR1 and CDR2 are MNHGY and SAAAGT. The CDR3: CASSPTPQRGGAYEQYF. The CDR3 region has the DNA TGTGCCAGCAGTCCGACCCCCCAGCGGGGAGGAGCCTACGAGCAGTACTTC.

This clonotype was seen only a few times. The chain links TRBV4-1 to TRBJ2-1, with 13 bases matching TRBD2. The CDR3 length is 16 residues. Germline CDR1 is MGHRA and CDR2 is YSYEKL. The V and J ends lost 3 bases and 8 bases, in that order; junction bases with no gene match: 7. CDR3 sequence reads: CASSQPLAGGYHEQFF. The CDR3 DNA follows: TGCGCCAGCAGCCAGCCACTAGCGGGGGGGTATCATGAGCAGTTCTTC.

The genes are TRBV12-3 or TRBV12-4 and TRBJ1-5; D is perhaps TRBD1 (6 bases). Trimming pared 3 bases from V and 9 bases from J, leaving 21 bases between. This CDR3 has 16 amino acids. CDR3 DNA sequence: TGTGCCAGCAGTTTGGCTCGGGGGGCGGTCGGACTGCCCCAGCATTTT. Protein product: CASSLARGAVGLPQHF.

The sample holds a few counts of this clonotype. The chain links TRBV20-1 to TRBJ2-3; 7 bases map to TRBD2. The CDR3 has 14 amino acids. V was pared by 1 base and J by 2 bases, with 3 bases of the junction left unmatched. Germline V gene data show CDR1 as DFQATT and CDR2 as SNEGSKA (reference sequence). The CDR3 nucleotides are TGCAGTGCTAGAGTAGCGGGCTACACAGATACGCAGTATTTT. Protein: CSARVAGYTDTQYF.

The chain recombines TRBV19 with TRBJ2-1, with TRBD1 matching 10 bases. This CDR3 is built from 14 residues. After removal of 8 bases from V and 7 bases from J, the junction contained 8 bases not matched to a gene. Germline V CDR1 and CDR2: LNHDA, SQIVND (reference sequence). The DNA of the CDR3 is TGTGCCAGTGGGACAGGGGTTTTTTTTAATGAGCAGTTCTTC. As protein: CASGTGVFFNEQFF.

Only a few counts were recorded for this clonotype. This chain links TRBV7-2 with TRBJ2-3; no clear D. Germline values: CDR1 SGHTA, CDR2 FQGNSA. The CDR3 sequence is 16 residues long. The germline V and J ends were trimmed by 5 bases and 1 base, with 16 bases remaining between them. CDR3 coding DNA: TGTGCCAGCAGCCTCCCTCTAGTTTACGGCACAGATACGCAGTATTTT. Its translation is CASSLPLVYGTDTQYF.

The J gene is TRBJ1-5, the V gene TRBV5-4; D is possibly TRBD1 (6 bases). The germline gives CDR1 SGHNT, CDR2 YYREEE (reference sequence). Deletions cut 4 bases from V and 6 bases from J, with 14 bases between. CDR3 length equals 14 residues. The CDR3: CASSLWGTSQPQHF. The CDR3, as DNA: TGTGCCAGCAGCCTTTGGGGGACAAGTCAGCCCCAGCATTTT.

This clonotype turned up a few times. The V and J genes are TRBV20-1 and TRBJ2-2, with D possibly matching TRBD2 (6 bases). The CDR3 consists of 15 residues. The germline V gene has CDR1 DFQATT and CDR2 SNEGSKA (reference sequence). Trimming shortened V by 0 bases and J by 1 base, and 9 bases separated the two germline ends. The CDR3 bases are TGCAGTGCTAGAGATGTGCGGGAGAACACCGGGGAGCTGTTTTTT. Translating it yields CSARDVRENTGELFF.

This clonotype showed up just a few times. The chain is built from TRBV6-5 and TRBJ1-4; D not certain. CDR1 and CDR2 (germline): MNHEY, SVGAGI. The CDR3 runs to 16 residues. Trimming removed 2 bases at V and 7 bases at J, with 17 bases between. This CDR3 is CASSYQGRTRREKLFF. The CDR3 region has the DNA TGTGCCAGCAGTTACCAAGGACGGACCCGGCGTGAAAAACTGTTTTTT.